This TCR beta chain was found in a study of vaccination effects on CD4 cells after COVID-19. As to this clone: Antigen: not known.

With 4 bases clipped from V and 6 bases from J, the junction kept 5 bases outside the gene matches. Germline V gives CDR1 LNHNV, CDR2 YYDKDF (reference sequence). The CDR3 contains 14 residues. The method was immunoSEQ multiplex PCR; TCRdb's version includes in-frame clones alone and lacks a portion of them. There are 80,000 to 95,000 clones in the sample; roughly 80% occur only once, and more than 0.85% lies in the top ten. Before sequencing took place, the ViraFEST assay used viral peptide pools to expand antigen-specific CD4+ T cells. CD4+ T cells were isolated after around 10 days of culture. Participants received two doses of either the BNT162b2 or mRNA-1273 vaccine.

The material sequenced was CD4+ T cells from PBMCs cultured with HCoV-OC43 spike peptides, taken after COVID-19 vaccination. The subset: HCoV-OC43 spike overlapping peptide pool stimulation. This sequence originates from a human donor who received a COVID-19 vaccine. The chain uses TRBV15 and TRBJ2-2, with 7 positions matching TRBD1. CDR3 in DNA: TGTGCCACCAGCAAGCCCGGGACAGCCGGGGAGCTGTTTTTT. Translated, it gives CATSKPGTAGELFF.